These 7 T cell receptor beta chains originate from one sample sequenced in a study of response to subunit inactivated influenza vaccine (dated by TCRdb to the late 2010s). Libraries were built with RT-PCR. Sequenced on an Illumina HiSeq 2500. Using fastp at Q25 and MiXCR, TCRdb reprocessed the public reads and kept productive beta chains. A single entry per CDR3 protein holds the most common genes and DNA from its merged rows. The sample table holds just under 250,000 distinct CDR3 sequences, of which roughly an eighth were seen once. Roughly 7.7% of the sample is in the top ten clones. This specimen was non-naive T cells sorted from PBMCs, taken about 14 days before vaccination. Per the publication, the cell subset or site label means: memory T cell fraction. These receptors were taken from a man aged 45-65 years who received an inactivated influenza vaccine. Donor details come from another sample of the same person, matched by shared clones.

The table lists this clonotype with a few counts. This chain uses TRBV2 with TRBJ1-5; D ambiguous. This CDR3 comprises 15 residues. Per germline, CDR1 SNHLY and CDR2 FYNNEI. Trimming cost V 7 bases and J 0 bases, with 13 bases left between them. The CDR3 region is CASTPGVRSNQPQHF. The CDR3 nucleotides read TGTGCCAGCACCCCCGGGGTCCGTAGCAATCAGCCCCAGCATTTT.

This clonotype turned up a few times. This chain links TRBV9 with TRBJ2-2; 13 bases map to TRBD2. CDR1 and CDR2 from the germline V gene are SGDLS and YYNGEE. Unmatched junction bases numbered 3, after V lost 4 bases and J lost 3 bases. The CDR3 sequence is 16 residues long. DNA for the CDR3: TGTGCCAGCAGCAGAGGACTAGCGGGGGACACCGGGGAGCTGTTTTTT. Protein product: CASSRGLAGDTGELFF.

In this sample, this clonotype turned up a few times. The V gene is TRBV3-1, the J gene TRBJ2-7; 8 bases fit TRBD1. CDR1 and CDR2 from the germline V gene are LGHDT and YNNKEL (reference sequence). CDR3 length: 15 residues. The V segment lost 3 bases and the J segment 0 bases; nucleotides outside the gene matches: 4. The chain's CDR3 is CASSQGTGDSYEQYF. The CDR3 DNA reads TGTGCCAGCAGCCAGGGGACAGGTGACTCCTACGAGCAGTACTTC.

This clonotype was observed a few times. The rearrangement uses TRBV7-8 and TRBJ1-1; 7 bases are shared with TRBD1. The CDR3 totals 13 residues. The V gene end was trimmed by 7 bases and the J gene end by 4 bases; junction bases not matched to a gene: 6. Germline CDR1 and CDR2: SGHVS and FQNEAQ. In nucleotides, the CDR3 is TGTGCCAGCAACAAGAGACAGGGCACTGAAGCTTTCTTT. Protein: CASNKRQGTEAFF.

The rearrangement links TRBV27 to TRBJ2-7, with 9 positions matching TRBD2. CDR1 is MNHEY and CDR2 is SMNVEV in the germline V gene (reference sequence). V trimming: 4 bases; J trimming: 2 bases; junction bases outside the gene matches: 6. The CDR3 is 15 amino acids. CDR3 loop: CASSYGTSRPYEQYF. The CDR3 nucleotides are TGTGCCAGCAGTTACGGGACTAGCAGGCCCTACGAGCAGTACTTC.

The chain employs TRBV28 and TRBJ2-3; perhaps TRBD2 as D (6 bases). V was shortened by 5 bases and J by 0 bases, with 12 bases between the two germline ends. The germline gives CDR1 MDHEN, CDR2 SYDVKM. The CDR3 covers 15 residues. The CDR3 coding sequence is TGTGCCAGCAGTCCGGCGGAGGGTAGCACAGATACGCAGTATTTT. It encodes CASSPAEGSTDTQYF.

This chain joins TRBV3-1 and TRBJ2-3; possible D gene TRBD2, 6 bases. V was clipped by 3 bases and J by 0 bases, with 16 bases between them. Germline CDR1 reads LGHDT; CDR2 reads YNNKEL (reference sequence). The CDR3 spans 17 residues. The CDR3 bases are TGTGCCAGCAGCCACCGCTTTGGCGGGGCGAGCACAGATACGCAGTATTTT. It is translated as CASSHRFGGASTDTQYF.